The 27 T cell receptor beta chains given below trace back to one sample, sequenced in a study of blood T cell repertoires in COVID-19. Repertoires were generated with immunoSEQ multiplex PCR, while TCRdb's copy carries only in-frame clones and drops some. The table shows some 300,000 clones, with around nine tenths occurring only once. The sample taken for sequencing was peripheral blood. These receptors were obtained from a man in his 70s with acute or convalescent COVID-19.

A few counts support this clone. The rearrangement uses TRBV30 and TRBJ2-5, with 9 bases aligning to TRBD2. There are 14 residues in the CDR3. After removal of 4 bases from V and 5 bases from J, the junction contained 8 bases not matched to a gene. Per the germline V gene, CDR1 is GTSNPN and CDR2 is SVGIG (reference sequence). The CDR3 protein is CAWTVGLAGETQYF. As DNA, the CDR3 is TGTGCCTGGACTGTGGGCCTAGCGGGGGAGACCCAGTACTTC.

The V gene is TRBV6-2 or TRBV6-3, the J gene TRBJ2-5; 7 bases agree with TRBD2. V was pared by 0 bases and J by 0 bases, with 4 bases of the junction left unmatched. There are 16 residues in the CDR3. In germline, CDR1 is MNHEY, CDR2 SVGEGT. This chain's CDR3 is CASSYSRLADQETQYF. Here the CDR3 DNA reads TGTGCCAGCAGTTACTCTCGGCTAGCGGACCAAGAGACCCAGTACTTC.

V gene TRBV28 combines with J gene TRBJ1-1, with a tentative D call TRBD1 (6 bases). V lost 4 bases, J lost 10 bases, and 16 bases lay in between. The germline V gene encodes CDR1 MDHEN and CDR2 SYDVKM. The CDR3 consists of 13 residues. The CDR3 is CASSYSGTRTAFF. The CDR3 DNA reads as TGTGCCAGCAGTTACTCCGGGACACGGACAGCTTTCTTT.

This clone was seen only a few times. This chain connects TRBV7-2 to TRBJ1-3, with D tentatively TRBD1 (6 bases). The CDR3 extends over 15 amino acids. CDR1 SGHTA and CDR2 FQGNSA come from the germline V gene. V lost 5 bases to trimming and J lost 1 base, with 12 bases between them. CDR3 region: CASSPVQGSGNTIYF. The CDR3 nucleotides read TGTGCCAGCAGCCCTGTGCAGGGGTCTGGAAACACCATATATTTT.

The V and J genes are TRBV13 and TRBJ2-5; 11 nucleotides agree with TRBD2. The CDR3 covers 15 residues. V was clipped by 4 bases and J by 5 bases; unmatched bases: 6. Germline V CDR1 and CDR2: PRHDT, FYEKMQ (reference sequence). CDR3 in amino acids: CASSSRLAGLETQYF. The DNA of the CDR3 is TGTGCCAGCAGCTCTAGACTAGCGGGACTGGAGACCCAGTACTTC.

The chain employs TRBV28 and TRBJ1-5; D may be TRBD1 (5 bases). Germline V gene lookup returns CDR1 MDHEN and CDR2 SYDVKM. V was shortened by 8 bases and J by 2 bases, with 13 bases between the two germline ends. The length of the CDR3 is 14 residues. The CDR3 sequence: CASYTMTGNQPQHF. As DNA, the CDR3 is TGTGCCAGCTACACTATGACAGGCAATCAGCCCCAGCATTTT.

The chain recombines TRBV21-1 with TRBJ2-5; the table calls TRBD2, which could not be checked here. TRBV21-1 is a pseudogene. CDR3 length: 23 residues. Here the CDR3 reads CASSQQELGLAGGNNHRIGTQYF. CDR3 nucleotide sequence: TGTGCCAGCAGCCAACAGGAGCTGGGACTAGCGGGAGGAAATAACCACCGTATTGGGACCCAGTACTTC.

The sample holds a few counts of this clone. J is TRBJ2-7 and V is TRBV11-2; D possibly corresponds to TRBD2 (6 bases). The CDR3 spans 15 residues. Looked up from germline, CDR1 is SGHAT and CDR2 is FQNNGV. Trimming cost V 4 bases and J 7 bases, with 20 bases left between them. The CDR3: CASSSVGSGIGEQYF. The CDR3, as DNA: TGTGCCAGCAGCTCCGTAGGTAGCGGAATAGGTGAGCAGTACTTC.

For this clone: This specimen includes other DNA sequences encoding the same CDR3. V usage is TRBV3-1 (or the pseudogene TRBV3-2) and J usage is TRBJ1-2, with a weak D call TRBD1 (5 bases). Trimming removed 0 bases at V and 2 bases at J, with 10 bases between. The CDR3 has 15 amino acids. Germline V gene data show CDR1 as LGHDT and CDR2 as YNNKEL (reference sequence). The CDR3, as DNA: TGTGCCAGCAGCCAAGATGCCCAGGGAAACTATGGCTACACCTTC. It is translated as CASSQDAQGNYGYTF.

The chain links TRBV6-5 to TRBJ1-2, with 7 bases matching TRBD1. Germline lookup yields CDR1 MNHEY and CDR2 SVGAGI. V dropped 7 bases and J dropped 8; count of bases not matched to a gene: 10. CDR3 size: 13 residues. CDR3 coding DNA: TGTGCCAGCACACAACAGGGGCGAGGAGGCTACACCTTC. This encodes CASTQQGRGGYTF.

The rearrangement joins TRBV3-1 (or the pseudogene TRBV3-2) to TRBJ2-3; TRBD2 matches 10 bases. The germline gives CDR1 LGHDT, CDR2 YNNKEL (reference sequence). Trimming cost V 3 bases and J 3 bases; bases outside gene matches: 6. The CDR3 runs 16 residues. CDR3: CASSHASGRITDTQYF. The CDR3 nucleotides read TGTGCCAGCAGCCACGCTAGCGGGAGAATTACAGATACGCAGTATTTT.

This sequence joins TRBV7-2 and TRBJ2-5; maybe TRBD2 (5 bases). Trimming removed 2 bases from V and 2 bases from J, with 9 bases in between. The CDR3 is 14 residues long. The germline gives CDR1 SGHTA, CDR2 FQGNSA. CDR3 protein: CASSLIGVQETQYF. The CDR3 bases are TGTGCCAGCAGCTTAATCGGGGTGCAAGAGACCCAGTACTTC.

The sample holds a few counts of this clone. The chain uses TRBV6-1 and TRBJ1-2, with D possibly TRBD1 on 5 matching bases. Germline loops: CDR1 MNHNS, CDR2 SASEGT. This CDR3 contains 13 residues. Trimming cost V 0 bases and J 7 bases, with 9 bases left between them. The CDR3 coding sequence is TGTGCCAGCAGTGAAGCGGCAGGGATTGGCTACACCTTC. This encodes CASSEAAGIGYTF.

The chain has TRBV29-1 and TRBJ1-1; 10 nucleotides line up with TRBD1. With 7 bases clipped from V and 6 bases from J, the junction kept 5 bases outside the gene matches. CDR1 and CDR2 from the germline V gene are SQVTM and ANQGSEA. There are 12 residues in the CDR3. The CDR3 spells CSGDRGRAEAFF. In nucleotides, the CDR3 is TGCAGCGGGGACAGGGGAAGGGCTGAAGCTTTCTTT.

The J gene is TRBJ1-2, the V gene TRBV6-4; D perhaps matches TRBD1 (5 bases). V was pared by 9 bases and J by 0 bases, with 14 bases between. Germline loops: CDR1 MRHNA, CDR2 SNTAGT. The CDR3 length is 14 residues. CDR3 protein: CARQGDPTNYGYTF. The CDR3 region has the DNA TGTGCCAGACAAGGGGATCCAACTAACTATGGCTACACCTTC.

In this sample, this clone turned up a few times. The chain has TRBV13 and TRBJ2-1; D gene ambiguous. CDR1 is PRHDT, CDR2 FYEKMQ, per germline (reference sequence). The CDR3 runs 15 residues. The V end lost 6 bases, the J end lost 7 bases, and 19 bases lay between the germline ends. DNA of the CDR3: TGTGCCAGCAGACCCTATTCTAAACGGGTGAATGAGCAGTTCTTC. It yields the protein CASRPYSKRVNEQFF.

The chain combines TRBV3-1 (or the pseudogene TRBV3-2) with TRBJ2-1, with D tentatively TRBD2 (5 bases). Per the germline V gene, CDR1 is LGHDT and CDR2 is YNNKEL (reference sequence). Trimming removed 7 bases at V and 0 bases at J, with 7 bases between. CDR3 size: 13 residues. The CDR3: CASKRSSYNEQFF. CDR3 coding DNA: TGTGCCAGCAAGCGGAGCTCCTACAATGAGCAGTTCTTC.

The chain is built from TRBV7-9 and TRBJ2-1, with 12 bases fitting TRBD2. V was clipped by 7 bases and J by 8 bases; unmatched bases: 9. Germline CDR1 SEHNR, CDR2 FQNEAQ (reference sequence). CDR3 length equals 15 residues. CDR3 residues: CASKELAGGWDEQFF. The CDR3 DNA sequence: TGTGCCAGCAAGGAACTAGCGGGGGGTTGGGATGAGCAGTTCTTC.

The DNA for the CDR3 is TGTGCCAGCAGCTCACTAGCGGGAGGGAGGGGCAATGAGCAGTTCTTC. It specifies CASSSLAGGRGNEQFF. V gene TRBV7-2 combines with J gene TRBJ2-1, with 13 bases matching TRBD2. Trimming at V came to 4 bases and at J to 6 bases, leaving 6 bases not matched to a gene. Germline values: CDR1 SGHTA, CDR2 FQGNSA. This CDR3 region has 16 residues.

This chain connects TRBV7-9 to TRBJ1-5, with 9 bases matching TRBD1. Unmatched junction bases numbered 10, after V lost 5 bases and J lost 5 bases. Germline-derived CDR1 and CDR2 are SEHNR and FQNEAQ (reference sequence). CDR3 length equals 16 residues. The CDR3 region has the DNA TGTGCCAGCAGCACCTCCGGGACAGGGACCTATCAGCCCCAGCATTTT. Protein product: CASSTSGTGTYQPQHF.

V usage is TRBV2 and J usage is TRBJ2-7; TRBD1 matches 8 bases. V shed 8 bases and J 6 bases; nucleotides not matched to a gene: 12. Germline CDR1 is SNHLY and CDR2 is FYNNEI. The CDR3 is 14 residues long. The CDR3 DNA follows: TGTGCCAGCGGCTCCGGGACAGGAACGCCCGAGCAGTACTTC. Protein: CASGSGTGTPEQYF. Full variable domain (rest looked up from reference TRBV2 and TRBJ2-7): EPEVTQTPSHQVTQMGQEVILRCVPISNHLYFYWYRQILGQKVEFLVSFYNNEISEKSEIFDDQFSVERPDGSNFTLKIRSTKLEDSAMYFCASGSGTGTPEQYFGPGTRLTVT.

The gene calls are TRBV5-1 and TRBJ1-2, with 9 bases identical to TRBD1. The CDR3 is 15 amino acids. The germline V gene has CDR1 SGHRS and CDR2 YFSETQ. Trimming removed 4 bases from V and 4 bases from J; junction bases left unmatched: 8. CDR3 bases: TGCGCCAGCAGCCCGAACAGGGGGCGGGCCTATGGCTACACCTTC. It yields the protein CASSPNRGRAYGYTF.

The chain recombines TRBV5-1 with TRBJ2-7, with 10 nucleotides matching TRBD1. The germline V gene encodes CDR1 SGHRS and CDR2 YFSETQ. The CDR3 has 14 residues. J gave up 6 bases and V 4 bases, and 7 bases lay outside the gene matches. CDR3 sequence: CASSTRQGAVEQYF. The CDR3 DNA is TGCGCCAGCAGCACCCGACAGGGGGCAGTCGAGCAGTACTTC.

The genes are TRBV6-5 and TRBJ1-1, with TRBD1 matching 10 bases. Per germline, CDR1 MNHEY and CDR2 SVGAGI. The length of the CDR3 is 13 residues. The CDR3 nucleotides are TGTGCTGGGGGACAGGGGCCTAACACTGAAGCTTTCTTT. Translating gives CAGGQGPNTEAFF.

The CDR3 spells CASSQDIGRGYNEQFF. The CDR3 region has the DNA TGCGCCAGCAGCCAAGATATTGGCAGGGGCTACAATGAGCAGTTCTTC. The V and J genes are TRBV4-3 and TRBJ2-1, with D tentatively TRBD1 (6 bases). Deletions cut 0 bases from V and 3 bases from J, with 12 bases between. Germline V gene sequence: CDR1 LGHNA, CDR2 YSLEER. The CDR3 runs to 16 residues.

The chain carries TRBV19 and TRBJ2-2, with TRBD1 as a possible D gene (6 bases). Per the germline V gene, CDR1 is LNHDA and CDR2 is SQIVND (reference sequence). The CDR3 totals 15 residues. Trimming removed 5 bases from V and 6 bases from J, with 16 bases in between. In nucleotides, the CDR3 is TGTGCCAGTAGTCATACAGGGCCAAGGGCCGGGGAGCTGTTTTTT. Translation: CASSHTGPRAGELFF. The whole variable domain, filled in from reference TRBV19 and TRBJ2-2, reads DGGITQSPKYLFRKEGQNVTLSCEQNLNHDAMYWYRQDPGQGLRLIYYSQIVNDFQKGDIAEGYSVSREKKESFPLTVTSAQKNPTAFYLCASSHTGPRAGELFFGEGSRLTVL.

The rearrangement uses TRBV7-9 and TRBJ2-1; tentative D call: TRBD2 (5 bases). The CDR3 sequence is 16 residues long. The V and J ends lost 4 bases and 0 bases respectively, with 13 bases between them. Germline CDR1 and CDR2: SEHNR and FQNEAQ (reference sequence). CDR3 sequence (DNA): TGTGCCAGCAGCTCACTAGATGTGAGCTCCTACAATGAGCAGTTCTTC. It is translated as CASSSLDVSSYNEQFF.